Listed below are T cell receptor beta chains from one sample, sequenced in a study of beta chain features in type 1 diabetes. This table comes from immunoSEQ multiplex PCR, and its TCRdb copy is limited to in-frame clones, with some not included. The data contain over 500,000 clones, about a sixth of them singletons. Sequencing was carried out using naive CD4+ T cells from blood. These receptor sequences come from a man younger than 35 in good health. CDR3s include the opening cysteine and the closing phenylalanine or tryptophan. The D gene is left open where the match is weak. Rows may omit the clone size; those that give it use once, few, many or a size class.

>.|TRBV25-1|.|TRBJ2-1
TGTGCCAGCAGTGAATGGGATAGGGACTACAATGAGCAGTTCTTC
CASSEWDRDYNEQFF
>few|TRBV4-3|TRBD1|TRBJ1-1
TGCGCCAGCAGCCAAGACAAGGGGGCCAGGGCTTTCTTT
CASSQDKGARAFF
>few|TRBV18|TRBD2|TRBJ2-3
TGTGCCAGCTCACGGACTAGCGGAACAGATACGCAGTATTTT
CASSRTSGTDTQYF
>few|TRBV21-1|.|TRBJ2-3
TGTGCCAGCAGCAAAAGGACAGGGGAGGGAGATACGCAGTATTTT
CASSKRTGEGDTQYF
>.|TRBV7-9|TRBD1|TRBJ2-7
TGTGCCAGCAGCTTAGGGACAGGGGGCGAGCAGTACTTC
CASSLGTGGEQYF
>.|TRBV7-2|TRBD2|TRBJ2-5
TGTGCCAGCAGCCCCCACGGCATGCGGGAGGGCCATGAGACCCAGTACTTC
CASSPHGMREGHETQYF
>few|TRBV14|.|TRBJ2-2
TGTGCCAGCAGCCAGGACATCAACACCGGGGAGCTGTTTTTT
CASSQDINTGELFF
>many|TRBV14|.|TRBJ2-1
TGTGCCAGCAGCGCAGGACTCGGACAGCGACACAATGAGCAGTTCTTC
CASSAGLGQRHNEQFF
>.|TRBV5-4|TRBD1|TRBJ1-1
TGTGCCAGCCAGGACAGGGGAGGTCGTGAAGCTTTCTTT
CASQDRGGREAFF
>few|TRBV19|.|TRBJ2-3
TGTGCCAGTATGCCCGGATACACAGATACGCAGTATTTT
CASMPGYTDTQYF
>few|TRBV19|.|TRBJ1-1
TGTGCCAGTAGGATGGGACGGTGGAGCACTGAAGCTTTCTTT
CASRMGRWSTEAFF
>few|TRBV7-2|.|TRBJ2-5
TGTGCCAGCAGCTTACCCACAGGGTACCAAGAGACCCAGTACTTC
CASSLPTGYQETQYF
>few|TRBV10-3|.|TRBJ2-2
TGTGCCATCAGTCAACTTGACTATCGAGGAGCCGGGGAGCTGTTTTTT
CAISQLDYRGAGELFF
>.|TRBV6-6|.|TRBJ1-6
TGTGCCAGCAGTTACGCGGTTTCACCCCTCCACTTT
CASSYAVSPLHF
>.|TRBV10-3|TRBD2|TRBJ2-3
TGTGCCATCAGCGGCGGGAGCGGAGATACGCAGTATTTT
CAISGGSGDTQYF
>few|TRBV6-6|.|TRBJ1-1
TGTGCCAGCAGTAACCCGGGGGGAGCTTTCTTT
CASSNPGGAFF
>few|TRBV5-4|TRBD2|TRBJ2-2
TGTGCCAGCAGCACGGCCACTAGCGCGAACACCGGGGAGCTGTTTTTT
CASSTATSANTGELFF
>.|TRBV30|.|TRBJ1-5
TGTGCCTTAGCACAGGTGAATAGCAATCAGCCCCAGCATTTT
CALAQVNSNQPQHF
>.|TRBV19|.|TRBJ1-5
TGTGCCAGTAGACGGTCCAATCAGCCCCAGCATTTT
CASRRSNQPQHF
>few|TRBV9|.|TRBJ2-1
TGTGCCAGCAGCCCAGGAGGGGTATTCGGAGATCTGCAGTTCTTC
CASSPGGVFGDLQFF
>.|TRBV18|.|TRBJ1-1
TGTGCCAGCTCACCAGTAGAGGGGTGGGGCACTGAAGCTTTCTTT
CASSPVEGWGTEAFF
>.|TRBV9|TRBD1|TRBJ2-2
TGTGCCAGCAGCTACCGACAGGGCAACACCGGGGAGCTGTTTTTT
CASSYRQGNTGELFF
>many|TRBV7-9|.|TRBJ1-4
TGTGCCAGCAGTCCCATTCAACAGGGAGTTTCGGAAAAACTGTTTTTT
CASSPIQQGVSEKLFF
>.|TRBV4-2|TRBD1|TRBJ2-2
TGTGCCAGCAGCCAGGGACAGGGAGACACCGGGGAGCTGTTTTTT
CASSQGQGDTGELFF
>few|TRBV19|TRBD2|TRBJ2-5
TGTGCCAGTAGTACAACGAGACTAGCGGGTCGGCAAGAGACCCAGTACTTC
CASSTTRLAGRQETQYF
>few|TRBV28|.|TRBJ2-7
TGTGCCAGCAGTTCGGAGGAGGAGTTCTCCTACGAGCAGTACTTC
CASSSEEEFSYEQYF
>.|TRBV9|.|TRBJ2-1
TGTGCCAGCAGCACCTCTGTGTCTAGCGTGGGGAATGAGCAGTTCTTC
CASSTSVSSVGNEQFF
>.|TRBV21-1|.|TRBJ2-7
TGTGCCAGCAGCCTGCGGGACAGGTGGCACTCCTACGAGCAGTACTTC
CASSLRDRWHSYEQYF
>.|TRBV2|TRBD1|TRBJ2-1
TGTGCCAGTTCGGGGCAGGGGGCGTATGAGCAGTTCTTC
CASSGQGAYEQFF
>.|TRBV11-1|TRBD2|TRBJ2-7
TGTGCCAGCAGACCCCGACTAGCGGGGACGAGCTACGAGCAGTACTTC
CASRPRLAGTSYEQYF
>once|TRBV7-2|.|TRBJ1-1
TGTGCCAGCAGCCAAGGGCAGGGAACTCACACTGAAGCTTTCTTT
CASSQGQGTHTEAFF
>few|TRBV29-1|.|TRBJ1-2
TGCAGCGTCAGGAGGACAGCGGACTATGGCTACACCTTC
CSVRRTADYGYTF
>.|TRBV5-1|TRBD1|TRBJ1-4
TGCGCCAGCAGCTTGGGGGCTCGGGACAGACATGAAAAACTGTTTTTT
CASSLGARDRHEKLFF
>.|TRBV5-4|TRBD2|TRBJ2-7
TGTGCCAGCAGCGTAGCGGGACGCTCCTCCTACGAGCAGTACTTC
CASSVAGRSSYEQYF
>.|TRBV11-2|.|TRBJ2-2
TGTGCCAGCAGCTTAGAATCCGGGGAGCTGTTTTTT
CASSLESGELFF
>few|TRBV11-1|.|TRBJ2-5
TGTGCCAGCAGCTTAGCGAAATGGGACAACCAAGAGACCCAGTACTTC
CASSLAKWDNQETQYF
>.|TRBV11-1|.|TRBJ2-3
TGTGCCAGCAGCTTGGGCACAGATACGCAGTATTTT
CASSLGTDTQYF